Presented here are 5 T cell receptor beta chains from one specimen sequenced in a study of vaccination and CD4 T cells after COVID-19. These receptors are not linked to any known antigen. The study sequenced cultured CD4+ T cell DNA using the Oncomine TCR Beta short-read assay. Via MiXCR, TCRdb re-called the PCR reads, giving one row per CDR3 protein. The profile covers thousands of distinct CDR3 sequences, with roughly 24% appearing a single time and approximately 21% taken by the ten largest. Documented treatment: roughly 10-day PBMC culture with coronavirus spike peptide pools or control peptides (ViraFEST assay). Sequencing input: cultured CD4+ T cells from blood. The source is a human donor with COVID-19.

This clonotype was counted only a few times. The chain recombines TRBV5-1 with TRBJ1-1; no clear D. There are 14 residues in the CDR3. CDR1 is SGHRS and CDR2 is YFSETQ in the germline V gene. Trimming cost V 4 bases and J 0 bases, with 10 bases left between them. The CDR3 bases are TGCGCCAGCAGCCCACAGTACCTGAACACTGAAGCTTTCTTT. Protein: CASSPQYLNTEAFF.

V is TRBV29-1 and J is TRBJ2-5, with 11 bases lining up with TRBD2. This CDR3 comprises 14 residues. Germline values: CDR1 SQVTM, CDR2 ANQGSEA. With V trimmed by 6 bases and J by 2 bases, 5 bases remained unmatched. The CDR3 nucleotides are TGCAGCGTACTATTAGCGGGGGGGCAAGAGACCCAGTACTTC. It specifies CSVLLAGGQETQYF.

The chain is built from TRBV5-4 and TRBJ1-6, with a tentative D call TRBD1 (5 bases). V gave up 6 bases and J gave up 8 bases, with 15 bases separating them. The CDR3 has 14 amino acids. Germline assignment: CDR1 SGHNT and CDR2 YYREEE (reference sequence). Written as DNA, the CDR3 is TGTGCCAGCAAGAGGGGCCAGGGTTATTCACCCCTCCACTTT. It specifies CASKRGQGYSPLHF.

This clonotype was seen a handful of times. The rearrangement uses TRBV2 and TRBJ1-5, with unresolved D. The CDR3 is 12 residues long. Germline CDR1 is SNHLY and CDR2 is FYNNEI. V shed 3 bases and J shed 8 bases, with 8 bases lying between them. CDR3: CASSEGREPQHF. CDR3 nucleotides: TGTGCCAGCAGTGAGGGTCGCGAGCCCCAGCATTTT.

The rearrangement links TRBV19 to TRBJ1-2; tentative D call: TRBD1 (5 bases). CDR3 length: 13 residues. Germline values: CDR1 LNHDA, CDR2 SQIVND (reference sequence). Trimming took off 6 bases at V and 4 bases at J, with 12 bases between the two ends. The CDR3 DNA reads TGTGCCAGTAGCACCCGGGACTTCTATGGCTACACCTTC. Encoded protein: CASSTRDFYGYTF.